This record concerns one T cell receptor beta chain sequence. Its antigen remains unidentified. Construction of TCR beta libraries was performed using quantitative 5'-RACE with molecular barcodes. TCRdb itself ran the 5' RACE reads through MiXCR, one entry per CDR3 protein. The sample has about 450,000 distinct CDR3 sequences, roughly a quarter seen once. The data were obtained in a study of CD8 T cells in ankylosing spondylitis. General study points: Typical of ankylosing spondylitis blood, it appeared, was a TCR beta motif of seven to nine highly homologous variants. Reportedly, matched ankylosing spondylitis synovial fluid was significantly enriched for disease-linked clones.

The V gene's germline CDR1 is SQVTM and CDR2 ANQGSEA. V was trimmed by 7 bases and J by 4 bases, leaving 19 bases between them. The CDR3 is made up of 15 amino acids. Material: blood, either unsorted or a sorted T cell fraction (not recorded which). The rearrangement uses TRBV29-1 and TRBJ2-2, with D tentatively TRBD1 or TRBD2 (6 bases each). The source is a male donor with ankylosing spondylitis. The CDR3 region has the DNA TGCAGCGCACCGGGACCCAGGGGAGGCACCGGGGAGCTGTTTTTT. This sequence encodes CSAPGPRGGTGELFF.